This T cell receptor (beta chain) was documented in a study of blood T cell repertoires in COVID-19. Whole-study context: T cells, B-cell-depleted T cells, or PBMCs provided the cDNA or gDNA that served as material.

This clone was seen once. Under the authors' procedure: Nucleated cell number was recorded as an estimate derived from reference gene primer amplification. The assay was immunoSEQ multiplex PCR, and TCRdb's table has in-frame clones only and misses some. The V and J calls and clone size were taken over from that table, and D and trimming were inferred from the DNA. The repertoire holds some 340,000 clones, with around four fifths as singletons. Which cohort a participant joined came from the clinical history participants gave. Trimming removed 5 bases from V and 0 bases from J, with 14 bases in between. CDR1 and CDR2 (germline): SGHRS, YFSETQ. The CDR3 extends over 15 amino acids.

The material sequenced was PBMCs or T cells enriched from blood (not recorded which). The chain is built from TRBV5-1 and TRBJ1-2, with D tentatively TRBD1 (5 bases). This TCR came from a woman aged 45 to 65 who had recovered from COVID-19. The CDR3 DNA is TGCGCCAGCAGTCGGGGGGGACTAGCTAACTATGGCTACACCTTC. Protein: CASSRGGLANYGYTF.